This entry features one T cell receptor beta chain sequence. The CDR3 runs 15 residues. Germline V gives CDR1 KGHSH, CDR2 LQKENI. V dropped 3 bases and J dropped 0 bases, with 8 bases sitting between them. The data derive from a study of T cell changes during pregnancy in multiple sclerosis. The assay was immunoSEQ multiplex PCR, and TCRdb's table has in-frame clones only and misses some. Here the sample spans 90,000 to 95,000 clones, around 93% being singletons. The chain has TRBV18 and TRBJ2-2; the D gene is possibly TRBD1 (6 bases). Source: peripheral blood, taken before pregnancy. This TCR was sampled from a female donor with multiple sclerosis, enrolled in a pregnancy study. The CDR3 reads CASSPQGTNTGELFF. The CDR3 DNA is TGTGCCAGCTCACCTCAGGGGACGAACACCGGGGAGCTGTTTTTT.